This T cell receptor beta chain was retrieved from a study of human T cells and chemical hapten exposure. Study-wide context: The sensitizing agent was 2% DPC, placed on around 2 cm by around 2 cm of upper inner arm skin.

Each CDR3 protein is one row after TCRdb ran MiXCR on the RACE reads. The sample holds 330,000 or so distinct CDR3 sequences; over 6% are singletons and the top ten take around 5.6%. Time point reported: patch test 2, 6 weeks after DPC sensitization. Treatment reported: therapeutic diphenylcyclopropenone sensitization with weekly scalp DPC. The study drew its donors from alopecia patients who were 18 to 70 years old and suitable for DPC. Total RNA extraction was carried out from unfractionated whole blood. Trimming took 7 bases from V and 1 from J, leaving 20 bases between them. Per germline, CDR1 LNHDA and CDR2 SQIVND (reference sequence). CDR3 length: 18 residues.

This material consisted of whole blood, taken in connection with sensitization to the hapten diphenylcyclopropenone (DPC). The sequence derives from a woman between 18 and 29 years old with alopecia areata. Some clones in this sample may be carry-over from other donors' samples. The V and J genes are TRBV19 and TRBJ2-6; D possibly matches TRBD1 or TRBD2 (5 bases each). The CDR3 reads CASMRGEGLMSGANVLTF. The CDR3 DNA is TGTGCCAGTATGAGGGGCGAGGGTCTAATGTCTGGGGCCAACGTCCTGACTTTC.